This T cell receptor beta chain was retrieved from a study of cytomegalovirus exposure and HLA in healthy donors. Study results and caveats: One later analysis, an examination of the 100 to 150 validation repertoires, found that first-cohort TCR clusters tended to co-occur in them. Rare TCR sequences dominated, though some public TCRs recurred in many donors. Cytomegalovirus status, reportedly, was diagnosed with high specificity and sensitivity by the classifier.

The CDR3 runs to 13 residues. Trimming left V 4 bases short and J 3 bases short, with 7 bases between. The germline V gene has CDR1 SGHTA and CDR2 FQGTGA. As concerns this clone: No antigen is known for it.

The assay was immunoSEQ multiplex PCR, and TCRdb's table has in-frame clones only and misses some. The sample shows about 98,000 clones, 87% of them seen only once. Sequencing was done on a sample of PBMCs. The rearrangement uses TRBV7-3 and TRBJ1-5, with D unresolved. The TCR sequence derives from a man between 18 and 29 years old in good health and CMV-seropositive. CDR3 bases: TGTGCCAGCAGCTCGAGTCCCAATCAGCCCCAGCATTTT. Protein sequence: CASSSSPNQPQHF.